This T cell receptor (beta chain) was recorded in a study of CD4 T cells in relation to SARS-CoV-2 and coronaviruses. In the study overall: After roughly ten days of antigen culture, PBMC TCR beta CDR3s were sequenced. Study outcomes and limitations: This crossreactivity analysis covered spike protein alone, no other viral proteins.

Naive and memory CD4+ T cells were separated from cryopreserved PBMCs. Roughly 10^5 naive or memory CD4+ cells were cultured with CEF peptides for about 10 days. The length of the CDR3 is 16 residues. V was pared by 0 bases and J by 0 bases, with 7 bases between. The germline CDR1 and CDR2 sequences are SGHRS and YFSETQ. Worth noting for this clone: Its antigen is undetermined.

TCRdb's copy holds only in-frame clones and misses some; the assay was immunoSEQ multiplex PCR. This table has 43,000 or so clones, over 75% appearing once. The rearrangement joins TRBV5-1 to TRBJ1-6; unclear D gene. The specimen sequenced was naive CD4+ T cells from PBMCs, cultured in vitro. The subset denotes: naive CD4+ T cells isolated by negative enrichment. The receptor was isolated from an adult with COVID-19. CDR3 in DNA: TGCGCCAGCAGCTTGGATCCGGGCTCCTATAATTCACCCCTCCACTTT. The encoded protein is CASSLDPGSYNSPLHF.